The 4 T cell receptor beta chains below come from one sample, sequenced in a study of T-cell reconstitution after alpha-beta-depleted transplantation in children listed by TCRdb under 2016. To prepare the library, PCR was applied. Sequenced using an Illumina HiSeq 2500. TCR library preparation used molecular barcoding, with unique molecular identifiers applied to normalize quantification of the TCRbeta repertoire. TCRdb cleaned the public reads at Q25 with fastp, built clones with MiXCR and kept in-frame beta chains. Every CDR3 protein is listed once, alongside the most common genes and DNA of its rows. The sample records 900,000 or so distinct CDR3 sequences, roughly 15% of which are singletons. Of the sample, 5% falls within the top ten clones. In the paper's terms, the treatment or condition label means: allogeneic hematopoietic cell transplantation with graft depleted of TCRalphabeta T cells and CD19 B cells.

Material: PBMCs, mostly from graft donor cells, obtained 360 days after TCRalphabeta/CD19-depleted stem cell transplant. Source of these receptors: a male patient younger than 18 who had a stem cell transplant for acute lymphoblastic leukemia, so the T cells may come from the graft donor.

The V gene is TRBV4-1, the J gene TRBJ2-2, with D perhaps TRBD2 (7 bases). The germline gives CDR1 MGHRA, CDR2 YSYEKL. The CDR3 runs to 16 residues. Between the trimmed V and J ends, which lost 1 base and 5 bases, there was a span of 14 bases. CDR3 nucleotide sequence: TGCGCCAGCAGCCAAGTACAGGGAGGGTTGACCGGGGAGCTGTTTTTT. It specifies CASSQVQGGLTGELFF.

V is TRBV29-1 and J is TRBJ2-5; D might be TRBD2 (6 bases). Germline V gene data show CDR1 as SQVTM and CDR2 as ANQGSEA. Between the trimmed V and J ends, which lost 0 bases and 2 bases, there was a span of 13 bases. The CDR3 consists of 15 residues. CDR3 sequence (DNA): TGCAGCGTTGAAGATCGGGGAGGAACACAAGAGACCCAGTACTTC. Its translation is CSVEDRGGTQETQYF.

CDR3 amino acids: CASRSRVGSTEAFF. The CDR3 nucleotides read TGTGCCAGCAGAAGTCGGGTTGGGTCCACTGAAGCTTTCTTT. V gene TRBV7-9 combines with J gene TRBJ1-1, with D hard to call. Trimming stripped 6 bases from V and 4 bases from J, with 15 bases between. The CDR3 has 14 residues. CDR1 SEHNR and CDR2 FQNEAQ come from the germline V gene (reference sequence).

This clonotype turned up a few times. The V and J genes are TRBV7-8 and TRBJ1-3; D gene unclear. CDR3 length equals 17 residues. Germline assignment: CDR1 SGHVS and CDR2 FQNEAQ. The V end lost 2 bases, the J end lost 0 bases, and 14 bases lay between the germline ends. The CDR3 region has the DNA TGTGCCAGCAGCTTATGGGCCTCGATAGCCTCTGGAAACACCATATATTTT. Translated: CASSLWASIASGNTIYF.